This T cell receptor (beta chain) was recorded in a study of cytomegalovirus exposure and HLA in healthy donors. General observations from the study: Reports credit the classifier with highly specific, highly sensitive diagnosis of cytomegalovirus status. While the bulk of TCR sequences proved rare, some public TCRs turned up in many donors. A list of about 180 TCR beta chains associated with cytomegalovirus was given. Researchers had no immune exposure information except CMV serostatus available.

PCR employed 60 Vbeta and 13 Jbeta primers. Clones were sequenced by immunoSEQ multiplex PCR, and TCRdb holds only the in-frame ones, with some missing. The top ten hold about 4.4% of the sample, which has 150,000 to 200,000 clones, around 79% seen once. On this clone itself: What it binds is not known.

Germline CDR1 and CDR2: GTSNPN and SVGIG (reference sequence). The ends were cut back, 3 bases at V and 7 bases at J, with 9 bases in the middle. CDR3 length equals 11 residues. The clonotype was recovered from a man between 35 and 55 years old in good health and CMV-seronegative. Sequenced material: PBMCs. J is TRBJ1-1 and V is TRBV30, with TRBD1 as a possible D gene (5 bases). The CDR3 DNA reads TGTGCCTGGAGAGGGGATAATGAAGCTTTCTTT. This codes for CAWRGDNEAFF.